These 28 T cell receptor beta chains were sequenced from one sample in a study of CD8 T cells in ankylosing spondylitis. TCRdb re-derived calls from the 5' RACE reads in MiXCR, one entry per CDR3 protein. The data show around 450,000 distinct CDR3 sequences, with roughly a quarter seen just once and 0.75% to 0.9% held by the top ten. For these receptors, no antigen is known. General observations from the study: Blood of patients with ankylosing spondylitis appeared to be characterized by a TCR beta motif of several highly homologous variants.

The specimen was blood, either unsorted or a sorted T cell fraction (not recorded which). Receptors originate from a male donor with ankylosing spondylitis.

V usage is TRBV24-1 and J usage is TRBJ2-5, with D perhaps matching TRBD1 (6 bases). The V gene's germline CDR1 is KGHDR and CDR2 SFDVKD. The CDR3 runs 16 residues. V gave up 3 bases and J gave up 4 bases, with 17 bases separating them. CDR3 nucleotides: TGTGCCACCAGTGATAACGGACAGACAGGTGGAGAGACCCAGTACTTC. Translation: CATSDNGQTGGETQYF.

This clonotype was counted many times. The gene calls are TRBV24-1 and TRBJ1-1; unclear D gene. This CDR3 is 13 amino acids long. Germline V gene lookup returns CDR1 KGHDR and CDR2 SFDVKD. The V and J ends lost 6 bases and 2 bases respectively, with 9 bases between them. The CDR3 DNA reads TGTGCCACCAGTAACTCAGCAAACACTGAAGCTTTCTTT. It specifies CATSNSANTEAFF.

This clonotype was seen more than once but under ten times. The chain joins TRBV5-1 to TRBJ2-3; 8 bases match TRBD1. V shed 3 bases and J 1 base; nucleotides not matched to a gene: 13. The CDR3 has 18 amino acids. Looked up from germline, CDR1 is SGHRS and CDR2 is YFSETQ. The CDR3 here is CASSSGLRGLVGTDTQYF. CDR3 bases: TGCGCCAGCAGCTCCGGACTCAGGGGGCTCGTCGGCACAGATACGCAGTATTTT.

A few counts support this clonotype. The rearrangement joins TRBV6-1 to TRBJ2-6, with 10 nucleotides matching TRBD1. Germline CDR1 MNHNS, CDR2 SASEGT. V dropped 5 bases and J dropped 2; count of bases not matched to a gene: 9. This CDR3 contains 18 residues. CDR3 DNA sequence: TGTGCCAGCAGTCCCAGGGACAGGGGTTTTGCTGGGGCCAACGTCCTGACTTTC. Protein sequence: CASSPRDRGFAGANVLTF.

This clonotype was seen only a few times. This CDR3 reads CASSPPSDNEQFF. The CDR3 region has the DNA TGTGCCAGCTCACCGCCTAGCGACAATGAGCAGTTCTTC. The rearrangement links TRBV18 to TRBJ2-1; D is perhaps TRBD2 (6 bases). Trimming stripped 3 bases from V and 5 bases from J, with 8 bases between. The CDR3 length is 13 residues. Germline V CDR1 and CDR2: KGHSH, LQKENI.

This clonotype appeared a few times. This chain uses TRBV20-1 with TRBJ2-1; tentatively, D is TRBD2 (5 bases). Between the trimmed V and J ends, which lost 1 base and 8 bases, there was a span of 12 bases. CDR1 DFQATT and CDR2 SNEGSKA come from the germline V gene (reference sequence). The CDR3 extends over 13 amino acids. This chain's CDR3 is CSARVASIDEQFF. The CDR3 DNA is TGCAGTGCTAGAGTGGCTAGCATCGATGAGCAGTTCTTC.

CDR3 nucleotide sequence: TGTGCCAGCAGCTTTCGGGGAGGGGGCACTGAAGCTTTCTTT. Protein sequence: CASSFRGGGTEAFF. The rearrangement uses TRBV27 and TRBJ1-1; perhaps TRBD1 as D (6 bases). V lost 6 bases and J 4 bases, leaving 15 bases between the germline ends. Germline loops: CDR1 MNHEY, CDR2 SMNVEV (reference sequence). This CDR3 region has 14 residues.

The CDR3 reads CSARGVNEQFF. CDR3 DNA: TGCAGTGCTAGAGGGGTCAATGAGCAGTTCTTC. The chain links TRBV20-1 to TRBJ2-1; D is ambiguous. Looked up from germline, CDR1 is DFQATT and CDR2 is SNEGSKA (reference sequence). Trimming took 1 base from V and 6 from J, leaving 4 bases between them. The CDR3 has 11 amino acids.

This clonotype was recorded a few times. This CDR3 reads CASSLVDSTDTQYF. The CDR3 DNA reads as TGTGCCAGCAGCTTGGTGGACTCCACAGATACGCAGTATTTT. The gene calls are TRBV7-9 and TRBJ2-3, with D possibly matching TRBD2 (5 bases). V was trimmed by 3 bases and J by 2 bases, leaving 9 bases between them. Germline V gene sequence: CDR1 SEHNR, CDR2 FQNEAQ (reference sequence). The CDR3 is 14 residues long.

This clonotype has only a few counts. The V call is TRBV7-8, the J call TRBJ1-4, with TRBD1 matching over 7 bases. With V trimmed by 1 base and J by 7 bases, 6 bases remained unmatched. The germline V gene has CDR1 SGHVS and CDR2 FQNEAQ. This CDR3 spans 15 amino acids. The CDR3 DNA reads TGTGCCAGCAGCTTAGTGCCCCCAGGGGGTGAAAAACTGTTTTTT. This translates into CASSLVPPGGEKLFF.

In its sample, this clonotype was seen a few times. This chain joins TRBV15 and TRBJ2-2; no clear D gene. The ends were cut back, 0 bases at V and 1 base at J, with 6 bases in the middle. Germline V CDR1 and CDR2: LNHNV, YYDKDF (reference sequence). The CDR3 totals 15 residues. The CDR3 DNA is TGTGCCACCAGCAGAGAAAGGAGGAACACCGGGGAGCTGTTTTTT. Translating it yields CATSRERRNTGELFF.

V gene TRBV25-1 combines with J gene TRBJ1-6; D is unresolved. The CDR3 is 12 residues long. Between the trimmed V and J ends, which lost 6 bases and 10 bases, there was a span of 10 bases. The germline V gene encodes CDR1 MGHDK and CDR2 SYGVNS. The chain's CDR3 is CASRRESSPLHF. Here the CDR3 DNA reads TGTGCCAGCAGGAGGGAGAGCTCACCCCTCCACTTT. The variable domain in full, with the rest retrieved from reference TRBV25-1 and TRBJ1-6, is EADIYQTPRYLVIGTGKKITLECSQTMGHDKMYWYQQDPGMELHLIHYSYGVNSTEKGDLSSESTVSRIRTEHFPLTLESARPSHTSQYLCASRRESSPLHFGNGTRLTVT.

This clonotype came up a few times. The CDR3 loop reads CASSSQLNEQFF. The CDR3 nucleotides are TGTGCCAGCAGCTCCCAGCTGAATGAGCAGTTCTTC. The chain employs TRBV5-4 and TRBJ2-1, with no clear D. V lost 3 bases, J lost 7 bases, and 8 bases lay in between. Germline V gene lookup returns CDR1 SGHNT and CDR2 YYREEE (reference sequence). The CDR3 totals 12 residues. The full variable domain, rest sourced from reference TRBV5-4 and TRBJ2-1, is ETGVTQSPTHLIKTRGQQVTLRCSSQSGHNTVSWYQQALGQGPQFIFQYYREEENGRGNFPPRFSGLQFPNYSSELNVNALELDDSALYLCASSSQLNEQFFGPGTRLTVL.

This clonotype was recorded a few times. The chain is built from TRBV29-1 and TRBJ2-1; the match to TRBD2 covers 10 bases. With 4 bases clipped from V and 9 bases from J, the junction kept 9 bases outside the gene matches. This CDR3 region has 14 residues. Germline V gene sequence: CDR1 SQVTM, CDR2 ANQGSEA. The CDR3 sequence: CSVAWLAGEGEQFF. Written as DNA, the CDR3 is TGCAGCGTTGCCTGGCTAGCGGGAGAAGGTGAGCAGTTCTTC.

V usage is TRBV20-1 and J usage is TRBJ2-3; 7 nucleotides align to TRBD2. Germline CDR1 DFQATT, CDR2 SNEGSKA (reference sequence). After removal of 1 base from V and 2 bases from J, the junction contained 3 bases not matched to a gene. The length of the CDR3 is 14 residues. The CDR3 DNA is TGCAGTGCTAGAGTGGCGGGGGTCACAGATACGCAGTATTTT. Encoded protein: CSARVAGVTDTQYF.

The V and J genes are TRBV20-1 and TRBJ2-7; TRBD2 matches at 9 bases. The CDR3 covers 14 residues. J lost 1 base, V lost 3 bases, and 4 bases had no gene match. CDR1 DFQATT and CDR2 SNEGSKA come from the germline V gene (reference sequence). The CDR3 reads CSASGLAQSYEQYF. Here the CDR3 DNA reads TGCAGTGCTAGCGGACTAGCGCAATCCTACGAGCAGTACTTC.

This clonotype was observed a handful of times. The chain is built from TRBV5-1 and TRBJ1-1; 9 bases match TRBD1. The CDR3 is 15 amino acids. V shed 4 bases, J shed 1 base, and the junction held 5 bases outside the gene matches. Germline V lookup: CDR1 SGHRS, CDR2 YFSETQ. In nucleotides, the CDR3 is TGCGCCAGCAGCCCGGCGACAGGGGGGAACACTGAAGCTTTCTTT. It codes for CASSPATGGNTEAFF.

The table lists this clonotype with a few counts. The V and J genes are TRBV3-1 and TRBJ1-4, with D perhaps matching TRBD1 (6 bases). There are 16 residues in the CDR3. The germline gives CDR1 LGHDT, CDR2 YNNKEL (reference sequence). Trimming left V 4 bases short and J 8 bases short, with 20 bases between. The CDR3 protein is CASSRGMEDSGEKLFF. DNA of the CDR3: TGTGCCAGCAGCCGCGGAATGGAGGACAGTGGAGAAAAACTGTTTTTT.

Concerning this clonotype itself: At one of its ends the junction is not consistent with the germline gene, which may arise from a read error. The chain is built from TRBV3-1 and TRBJ1-1; D unresolved. Germline V gene lookup returns CDR1 LGHDT and CDR2 YNNKEL (reference sequence). This CDR3 has 11 residues. DNA of the CDR3: TGTGCCAGCAGCCTGAGTGGGCCGCTGATCTTT. Translation gives CASSLSGPLIF.

The chain joins TRBV12-3 or TRBV12-4 to TRBJ2-4; D gene uncertain. The ends were cut back, 5 bases at V and 3 bases at J, with 17 bases in the middle. The CDR3 spans 16 residues. The CDR3 region is CASSQRWGYGKNIQYF. CDR3 in DNA: TGTGCCAGCAGTCAGAGGTGGGGATATGGCAAAAACATTCAGTACTTC.

This clonotype was seen more than once but under ten times. This chain joins TRBV27 and TRBJ1-2; D uncertain. Trimming stripped 3 bases from V and 4 bases from J, with 9 bases between. The V gene's germline CDR1 is MNHEY and CDR2 SMNVEV (reference sequence). The CDR3 is made up of 13 amino acids. CDR3 amino acids: CASSFLGFYGYTF. The CDR3 bases are TGTGCCAGCAGTTTCTTGGGGTTCTATGGCTACACCTTC.

This clonotype was recorded a few times. The chain links TRBV5-1 to TRBJ2-1; no definite D call. With 4 bases removed from V and 5 bases from J, the gap between germline ends came to 13 bases. Looked up from germline, CDR1 is SGHRS and CDR2 is YFSETQ. The CDR3 covers 14 residues. The CDR3: CASSPHGGNNEQFF. DNA for the CDR3: TGCGCCAGCAGCCCGCACGGTGGTAACAATGAGCAGTTCTTC.

This clonotype was observed a few times. V gene TRBV12-3 or TRBV12-4 combines with J gene TRBJ1-2; D is unclear. Trimming took off 6 bases at V and 5 bases at J, with 10 bases between the two ends. The CDR3 is 12 residues long. The CDR3 nucleotides read TGTGCCAGCAGCCCCGGACCTTATGGCTACACCTTC. Protein product: CASSPGPYGYTF.

This clonotype has just a few counts. The rearrangement links TRBV7-9 to TRBJ2-7; D might be TRBD1 (5 bases). Germline lookup yields CDR1 SEHNR and CDR2 FQNEAQ (reference sequence). The CDR3 has 11 residues. Trimming left V 5 bases short and J 9 bases short, with 11 bases between. CDR3 sequence: CASSPGSRQYF. In DNA, the CDR3 is TGTGCCAGCAGCCCAGGGTCACGGCAGTACTTC.

This clonotype came up a few times. The chain employs TRBV7-2 and TRBJ2-1; the D gene is possibly TRBD2 (6 bases). CDR3 size: 14 residues. In germline, CDR1 is SGHTA, CDR2 FQGNSA. The V end was cut by 1 base, the J end by 9 bases, with 13 bases between. The CDR3 nucleotides read TGTGCCAGCAGCTTAGGGGACTCGGCCGGTGAGCAGTTCTTC. Translating gives CASSLGDSAGEQFF.

This clonotype was picked up a small number of times. This rearrangement joins TRBV5-1 to TRBJ2-1, with D uncertain. Trimming cost V 1 base and J 7 bases, with 15 bases left between them. Germline V gene data show CDR1 as SGHRS and CDR2 as YFSETQ. This CDR3 is 15 amino acids long. CDR3 amino acids: CASSLTPFRNNEQFF. The CDR3 DNA follows: TGCGCCAGCAGCTTGACCCCATTCCGCAATAATGAGCAGTTCTTC.

The rearrangement uses TRBV6-4 and TRBJ1-6; no clear D. The germline V gene encodes CDR1 MRHNA and CDR2 SNTAGT. With 2 bases removed from V and 14 bases from J, the gap between germline ends came to 13 bases. The CDR3 extends over 13 amino acids. The CDR3 spells CASSDRASGALHF. DNA of the CDR3: TGTGCCAGCAGTGACCGCGCTTCTGGAGCCCTCCACTTT.

The V gene is TRBV5-1, the J gene TRBJ2-1, with 14 bases lining up with TRBD2. The germline V gene encodes CDR1 SGHRS and CDR2 YFSETQ. V shed 3 bases, J shed 15 bases, and the junction held 14 bases outside the gene matches. This CDR3 is 16 amino acids long. This CDR3 is CASSSQSGTSGSQRFF. CDR3 DNA: TGCGCCAGCAGCTCTCAATCCGGGACTAGCGGGAGTCAGCGGTTCTTC.